Each of the 17 T cell receptor beta chains below was sequenced from the same sample in a study of T cell changes during pregnancy in multiple sclerosis. Method: immunoSEQ multiplex PCR; TCRdb's copy keeps in-frame clones and lacks some. The sample includes about 71,000 clones, approximately 92% of them seen just once. This specimen consisted of peripheral blood, obtained in the third trimester of pregnancy. The origin of the receptors is a female donor with multiple sclerosis, enrolled in a pregnancy study.

V and J are TRBV6-1 and TRBJ1-1; D gene ambiguous. The germline CDR1 and CDR2 sequences are MNHNS and SASEGT. CDR3 size: 13 residues. V shed 4 bases and J shed 4 bases, with 10 bases lying between them. The CDR3 region is CASSGQRSTEAFF. CDR3 in DNA: TGTGCCAGCAGTGGACAAAGATCCACTGAAGCTTTCTTT.

This chain links TRBV2 with TRBJ2-3; 8 bases align to TRBD1. This CDR3 is built from 17 residues. The germline CDR1 and CDR2 sequences are SNHLY and FYNNEI. V was pared by 2 bases and J by 5 bases, with 12 bases of the junction left unmatched. The CDR3 sequence: CASSEWTGNVIGDTQYF. The CDR3 coding sequence is TGTGCCAGCAGTGAATGGACAGGGAACGTTATTGGAGATACGCAGTATTTT.

This sequence joins TRBV7-3 and TRBJ2-7; the D gene is possibly TRBD1 (6 bases). The CDR3 length is 17 residues. V was trimmed by 0 bases and J by 3 bases, leaving 18 bases between them. CDR1 is SGHTA and CDR2 is FQGTGA in the germline V gene. The CDR3 spells CASSLTGPRDTFYEQYF. CDR3 nucleotides: TGTGCCAGCAGCTTAACGGGGCCCCGGGACACTTTCTACGAGCAGTACTTC.

The chain uses TRBV2 and TRBJ2-5; possibly TRBD2 for D (6 bases). The CDR3 sequence is 15 residues long. V dropped 0 bases and J dropped 3 bases, with 11 bases sitting between them. Germline-derived CDR1 and CDR2 are SNHLY and FYNNEI. The CDR3: CASSEAQGGKETQYF. The DNA of the CDR3 is TGTGCCAGCAGTGAAGCGCAAGGAGGGAAAGAGACCCAGTACTTC.

The chain links TRBV7-2 to TRBJ2-7; D is unclear. CDR1 and CDR2 (germline): SGHTA, FQGNSA. The CDR3 totals 16 residues. Trimming left V 3 bases short and J 2 bases short, with 17 bases between. This CDR3 is CASSLEDSPPAYEQYF. CDR3 nucleotides: TGTGCCAGCAGCTTGGAAGACTCTCCCCCCGCCTACGAGCAGTACTTC.

This clone has just a few counts. The chain carries TRBV29-1 and TRBJ1-1; a weak D match, TRBD1 (5 bases). This CDR3 has 15 residues. Trimming removed 3 bases at V and 0 bases at J, with 14 bases between. The germline V gene has CDR1 SQVTM and CDR2 ANQGSEA. The CDR3 here is CSVDRWGFMNTEAFF. The CDR3 nucleotides read TGCAGCGTTGATAGGTGGGGCTTCATGAACACTGAAGCTTTCTTT.

The chain uses TRBV5-1 and TRBJ2-7; maybe TRBD2 (5 bases). Germline loops: CDR1 SGHRS, CDR2 YFSETQ. V lost 7 bases, J lost 3 bases, and 14 bases lay in between. The CDR3 runs to 13 residues. For the CDR3, the DNA is TGCGCCAGCGCACAAGCGGAGTACTACGAGCAGTACTTC. Its translation is CASAQAEYYEQYF.

V and J are TRBV19 and TRBJ2-5; 8 bases are a match to TRBD1. The CDR3 loop spans 15 amino acids. Germline CDR1 reads LNHDA; CDR2 reads SQIVND (reference sequence). J was trimmed by 5 bases and V by 3 bases; bases with no gene match: 8. The CDR3 loop reads CASSIRTGKGETQYF. CDR3 DNA: TGTGCCAGTAGTATTAGGACAGGGAAAGGCGAGACCCAGTACTTC.

The chain carries TRBV10-3 and TRBJ2-5; 8 bases align to TRBD2. The V gene end was trimmed by 4 bases and the J gene end by 3 bases; junction bases not matched to a gene: 4. This CDR3 region has 14 residues. The V gene's germline CDR1 is ENHRY and CDR2 SYGVKD. Here the CDR3 DNA reads TGTGCCATCAGTGGTAGCGGGAAAAAAGAGACCCAGTACTTC. Translating it yields CAISGSGKKETQYF.

The rearrangement uses TRBV11-2 and TRBJ1-2; 9 nucleotides align to TRBD1. The CDR3 has 16 residues. The J segment lost 7 bases and the V segment lost 5 bases, leaving 14 bases of the junction unmatched. Per the germline V gene, CDR1 is SGHAT and CDR2 is FQNNGV. The CDR3 bases are TGTGCCAGCAGCCGGGACAGGGACCTCAGTCTCAGTGGCTACACCTTC. It encodes CASSRDRDLSLSGYTF.

The gene calls are TRBV11-2 and TRBJ1-1; D not certain. CDR1 SGHAT and CDR2 FQNNGV come from the germline V gene. The germline V and J ends were trimmed by 3 bases and 1 base, with 12 bases remaining between them. This CDR3 has 15 amino acids. As DNA, the CDR3 is TGTGCCAGCAGCTTGTCGGTCGGAGAGAACACTGAAGCTTTCTTT. This translates into CASSLSVGENTEAFF.

The J gene is TRBJ2-1, the V gene TRBV7-2; possible D gene TRBD2, 5 bases. CDR3 length: 13 amino acids. Germline CDR1 SGHTA, CDR2 FQGNSA. The V gene lost 5 bases and the J gene lost 10 bases, with 15 bases spanning the gap. DNA of the CDR3: TGTGCCAGCAGCCAAGTGGCGGGCGGCGAGCAGTTCTTC. It yields the protein CASSQVAGGEQFF. Full variable domain (remainder filled in from reference TRBV7-2 and TRBJ2-1): GAGVSQSPSNKVTEKGKDVELRCDPISGHTALYWYRQSLGQGLEFLIYFQGNSAPDKSGLPSDRFSAERTGGSVSTLTIQRTQQEDSAVYLCASSQVAGGEQFFGPGTRLTVL.

The V call is TRBV5-4, the J call TRBJ2-3; D unclear. Germline V gene sequence: CDR1 SGHNT, CDR2 YYREEE (reference sequence). The V end lost 3 bases, the J end lost 2 bases, and 10 bases lay between the germline ends. This CDR3 spans 14 amino acids. The CDR3 spells CASSSNLLTDTQYF. DNA of the CDR3: TGTGCCAGCAGCTCCAACCTACTCACAGATACGCAGTATTTT.

This clone was detected only a few times. The CDR3 DNA is TGTGCCTGGAGTACGCAGGGGAACACTGAAGCTTTCTTT. Translated, it gives CAWSTQGNTEAFF. The rearrangement links TRBV30 to TRBJ1-1, with D perhaps TRBD1 (5 bases). V lost 2 bases, J lost 1 base, and 8 bases lay in between. The CDR3 covers 13 residues. Germline CDR1 reads GTSNPN; CDR2 reads SVGIG (reference sequence). Supplemented by reference TRBV30 and TRBJ1-1, the full variable domain reads SQTIHQWPATLVQPVGSPLSLECTVEGTSNPNLYWYRQAAGRGLQLLFYSVGIGQISSEVPQNLSASRPQDRQFILSSKKLLLSDSGFYLCAWSTQGNTEAFFGQGTRLTVV.

The rearrangement joins TRBV5-1 to TRBJ1-4; 9 nucleotides agree with TRBD1. The germline CDR1 and CDR2 sequences are SGHRS and YFSETQ. The CDR3 is 15 amino acids. The trim removed 3 bases at V and 7 bases at J, leaving 7 bases unmatched. The CDR3 spells CASSWGQGKGEKLFF. DNA of the CDR3: TGCGCCAGCAGCTGGGGACAGGGAAAAGGTGAAAAACTGTTTTTT.

The genes are TRBV9 and TRBJ2-3; D possibly corresponds to TRBD1 (5 bases). Trimming removed 1 base from V and 8 bases from J, with 8 bases in between. CDR1 is SGDLS, CDR2 YYNGEE, per germline. CDR3 length equals 12 residues. CDR3 residues: CASSVSRGTQYF. The CDR3, as DNA: TGTGCCAGCAGCGTATCTAGGGGTACGCAGTATTTT.

The gene calls are TRBV10-3 and TRBJ2-2; 14 bases match TRBD2. The CDR3 runs to 17 residues. Looked up from germline, CDR1 is ENHRY and CDR2 is SYGVKD. Trimming removed 11 bases from V and 0 bases from J; junction bases left unmatched: 8. The chain's CDR3 is CAVTGLAGGSNTGELFF. The DNA for the CDR3 is TGTGCCGTAACAGGACTAGCGGGAGGCTCGAACACCGGGGAGCTGTTTTTT.